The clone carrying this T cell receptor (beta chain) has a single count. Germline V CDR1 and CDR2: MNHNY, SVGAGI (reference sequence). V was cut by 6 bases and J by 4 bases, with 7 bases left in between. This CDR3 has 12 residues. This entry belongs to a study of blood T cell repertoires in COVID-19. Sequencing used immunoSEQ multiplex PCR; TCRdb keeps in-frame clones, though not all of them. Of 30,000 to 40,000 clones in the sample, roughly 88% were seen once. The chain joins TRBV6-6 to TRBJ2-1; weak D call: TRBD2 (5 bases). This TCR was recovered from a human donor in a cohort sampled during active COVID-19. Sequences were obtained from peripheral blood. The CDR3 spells CASSDYYNEQFF. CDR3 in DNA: TGTGCCAGCAGCGACTATTACAATGAGCAGTTCTTC.